This entry features one T cell receptor (beta chain) sequence. The data belong to a study of blood T cell repertoires in COVID-19. Background on the study: Acute and convalescent COVID-19 specimens originated in the United States, Italy and Spain. PBMCs, B-cell-depleted T cells, or T cells were the source of the cDNA or gDNA that made up the material.

V lost 4 bases and J lost 3, with 11 bases in between. In germline, CDR1 is SGHRS, CDR2 YFSETQ. The CDR3 contains 13 residues. Enrolment of Seattle patients took place during active infection, and they were followed longitudinally. As processed by the authors: Amplification of reference gene primers was used by the study to estimate nucleated cell counts. The assay was immunoSEQ multiplex PCR, and TCRdb's table has in-frame clones only and misses some. The V and J calls and clone size were taken over from that table, and D and trimming were inferred from the DNA. The table lists around 220,000 clones, roughly 80% of them singletons.

Material for sequencing was peripheral blood. The receptor's source is a woman older than 75 with COVID-19, enrolled during active disease. This chain links TRBV5-1 with TRBJ2-7, with D possibly being TRBD1 (6 bases). In nucleotides, the CDR3 is TGCGCCAGCAGCCCTGGACAGAACTACGAGCAGTACTTC. Amino acid sequence: CASSPGQNYEQYF.